This T cell receptor (beta chain) is from a study of shared clonotypes between healthy human individuals. The germline V gene has CDR1 MDHEN and CDR2 SYDVKM. There are 15 residues in the CDR3. V lost 6 bases, J lost 3 bases, and 8 bases stayed unmatched. Data came from immunoSEQ multiplex PCR; TCRdb stores just in-frame clones and leaves some out. This table has roughly 1.4 million clones, 98% appearing once. The V call is TRBV28, the J call TRBJ2-7; 10 bases agree with TRBD1. This clonotype originated in a man between 25 and 39 years old in good health. Sequenced input: naive CD4+ T cells sorted from blood. Subset of the sample: CD45RA+ positively selected. The CDR3 coding sequence is TGTGCCAGCAGCCAGCCGGGACAGGGGTACTACGAGCAGTACTTC. It translates to CASSQPGQGYYEQYF.